The next 18 T cell receptor beta chains were all read from a single sample in a study of blood T cell dynamics during melanoma immunotherapy. The time point denotes: week 3, after first cycle of checkpoint inhibitor. The repertoire was sequenced with immunoSEQ multiplex PCR; TCRdb's copy has only in-frame clones and lacks some. The repertoire consists of about 12,000 clones, with around nine tenths occurring once and the leading ten covering around 0.19%. The sequencing used effector memory CD8+ T cells from blood, collected from a patient treated with checkpoint blockade. These receptors were collected from a human donor with melanoma.

This clone came up once. For the CDR3, the DNA is TGTGCCAGCAGCTTAGATGCGGGAGGAGTAGATACGCAGTATTTT. This codes for CASSLDAGGVDTQYF. V is TRBV7-9 and J is TRBJ2-3; 8 bases line up with TRBD2. Germline lookup yields CDR1 SEHNR and CDR2 FQNEAQ (reference sequence). The CDR3 spans 15 residues. V trimming: 1 base; J trimming: 5 bases; junction bases outside the gene matches: 5.

This clone was seen a single time. This chain uses TRBV11-2 with TRBJ2-5; tentative D call: TRBD2 (6 bases). The ends were cut back, 5 bases at V and 2 bases at J, with 15 bases in the middle. There are 15 residues in the CDR3. CDR1 and CDR2 (germline): SGHAT, FQNNGV. The CDR3 nucleotides are TGTGCCAGCAGCAAAGAAGGAGGGATTCAAGAGACCCAGTACTTC. Protein: CASSKEGGIQETQYF.

The genes are TRBV7-6 and TRBJ2-7; D perhaps matches TRBD2 (6 bases). This CDR3 is built from 14 residues. Trimming took off 5 bases at V and 1 base at J, with 12 bases between the two ends. Germline CDR1 reads SGHVS; CDR2 reads FNYEAQ. The CDR3 protein is CASSPRGGSYEQYF. CDR3 sequence (DNA): TGTGCCAGCAGCCCTCGTGGGGGGTCCTACGAGCAGTACTTC.

The V and J genes are TRBV5-1 and TRBJ2-3; 11 nucleotides agree with TRBD2. CDR1 is SGHRS, CDR2 YFSETQ, per germline. The length of the CDR3 is 16 residues. The J segment lost 5 bases and the V segment lost 4 bases, leaving 9 bases of the junction unmatched. The CDR3 nucleotides read TGCGCCAGCAGCACGGCACTAGCGGGAGAAGTAGATACGCAGTATTTT. It codes for CASSTALAGEVDTQYF.

The J gene is TRBJ1-1, the V gene TRBV4-3; D not certain. Germline V gene sequence: CDR1 LGHNA, CDR2 YSLEER. The ends were cut back, 0 bases at V and 7 bases at J, with 9 bases in the middle. The CDR3 is made up of 13 amino acids. The CDR3 spells CASSQEGFGEAFF. CDR3 coding DNA: TGCGCCAGCAGCCAAGAGGGGTTTGGTGAAGCTTTCTTT.

The CDR3: CASSSAGSYNEQFF. CDR3 DNA: TGTGCCAGCAGTTCGGCCGGCTCCTACAATGAGCAGTTCTTC. The rearrangement links TRBV27 to TRBJ2-1, with unresolved D. Germline CDR1 MNHEY, CDR2 SMNVEV (reference sequence). The V and J ends lost 4 bases and 0 bases respectively, with 7 bases between them. The CDR3 is 14 amino acids.

The chain is built from TRBV7-9 and TRBJ2-6; D is undetermined. The germline V and J ends were trimmed by 5 bases and 3 bases, with 8 bases remaining between them. CDR1 and CDR2 (germline): SEHNR, FQNEAQ (reference sequence). CDR3 length: 14 amino acids. As DNA, the CDR3 is TGTGCCAGCAGCCGGCCAAGTGGGGCCAACGTCCTGACTTTC. Translated: CASSRPSGANVLTF.

The V and J genes are TRBV6-1 and TRBJ2-7, with D possibly TRBD2 on 6 matching bases. V lost 3 bases to trimming and J lost 1 base, with 10 bases between them. The CDR3 spans 14 residues. Germline CDR1 is MNHNS and CDR2 is SASEGT. CDR3 region: CASSEGGTSYEQYF. The CDR3 nucleotides read TGTGCCAGCAGTGAGGGCGGGACTTCCTACGAGCAGTACTTC.

The rearrangement joins TRBV9 to TRBJ2-7; TRBD2 matches 7 bases. V gave up 4 bases and J gave up 2 bases; unmatched junction bases: 6. The germline V gene encodes CDR1 SGDLS and CDR2 YYNGEE. The CDR3 spans 14 residues. CDR3 nucleotides: TGTGCCAGCAGCCCCTCCGGGACTACCTACGAGCAGTACTTC. Its translation is CASSPSGTTYEQYF. Looking up the rest from reference TRBV9 and TRBJ2-7 gives the full variable domain: DSGVTQTPKHLITATGQRVTLRCSPRSGDLSVYWYQQSLDQGLQFLIQYYNGEERAKGNILERFSAQQFPDLHSELNLSSLELGDSALYFCASSPSGTTYEQYFGPGTRLTVT.

The gene calls are TRBV7-9 and TRBJ1-2; D possibly corresponds to TRBD1 (6 bases). Trimming left V 4 bases short and J 2 bases short, with 17 bases between. CDR3 size: 16 residues. The germline V gene has CDR1 SEHNR and CDR2 FQNEAQ (reference sequence). The CDR3 loop is CASSSNSGTPNYGYTF. The CDR3 DNA reads TGTGCCAGCAGCTCGAATTCCGGGACACCAAACTATGGCTACACCTTC.

This clone was detected a few times. This chain links TRBV10-3 with TRBJ2-7; 7 nucleotides match TRBD2. The V segment lost 9 bases and the J segment 4 bases; nucleotides outside the gene matches: 9. Looked up from germline, CDR1 is ENHRY and CDR2 is SYGVKD. The CDR3 consists of 13 residues. CDR3 bases: TGTGCCATTGCCGCGCTGCGGGAGTACGAGCAGTACTTC. Translation gives CAIAALREYEQYF.

The gene calls are TRBV7-8 and TRBJ1-5, with D possibly matching TRBD1 (6 bases). The ends were cut back, 1 base at V and 7 bases at J, with 11 bases in the middle. The CDR3 spans 14 residues. Germline V gene data show CDR1 as SGHVS and CDR2 as FQNEAQ. The CDR3 loop is CASSLDRVGQPQHF. The CDR3 DNA sequence: TGTGCCAGCAGCTTAGACAGGGTGGGGCAGCCCCAGCATTTT.

The rearrangement links TRBV4-3 to TRBJ1-5; D is unresolved. This CDR3 has 14 residues. V gave up 2 bases and J gave up 2 bases, with 7 bases separating them. CDR1 is LGHNA, CDR2 YSLEER, per germline. The CDR3 sequence: CASSQRRGNQPQHF. The CDR3 DNA reads TGCGCCAGCAGCCAAAGGAGGGGCAATCAGCCCCAGCATTTT.

The chain joins TRBV7-6 to TRBJ1-3; D is unclear. Per germline, CDR1 SGHVS and CDR2 FNYEAQ. The CDR3 is made up of 12 amino acids. The V end was cut by 7 bases, the J end by 3 bases, with 7 bases between. For the CDR3, the DNA is TGTGCCAGCACCGACCTTGGAAACACCATATATTTT. It specifies CASTDLGNTIYF. Full variable domain (rest looked up from reference TRBV7-6 and TRBJ1-3): GAGVSQSPRYKVTKRGQDVALRCDPISGHVSLYWYRQALGQGPEFLTYFNYEAQQDKSGLPNDRFSAERPEGSISTLTIQRTEQRDSAMYRCASTDLGNTIYFGEGSWLTVV.

The chain is built from TRBV27 and TRBJ1-1; no clear D. Trimming pared 2 bases from V and 2 bases from J, leaving 12 bases between. This CDR3 comprises 15 residues. Germline assignment: CDR1 MNHEY and CDR2 SMNVEV (reference sequence). DNA for the CDR3: TGTGCCAGCAGTTTAAGGTTGGGATTAAACACTGAAGCTTTCTTT. Amino acid sequence: CASSLRLGLNTEAFF.

The chain is built from TRBV4-3 and TRBJ2-7; 10 bases fit TRBD2. Unmatched junction bases numbered 7, after V lost 3 bases and J lost 2 bases. Per the germline V gene, CDR1 is LGHNA and CDR2 is YSLEER. There are 16 residues in the CDR3. The DNA for the CDR3 is TGCGCCAGCAGCCACGGCCCTAGCGGGAGAACCTACGAGCAGTACTTC. This codes for CASSHGPSGRTYEQYF.

The chain employs TRBV5-1 and TRBJ1-4, with D possibly TRBD1 on 6 matching bases. The CDR3 runs to 14 residues. Germline values: CDR1 SGHRS, CDR2 YFSETQ. The ends were cut back, 0 bases at V and 9 bases at J, with 12 bases in the middle. CDR3 residues: CASSLEGGKKKLFF. CDR3 bases: TGCGCCAGCAGCTTGGAAGGGGGTAAAAAAAAACTGTTTTTT.

V gene TRBV4-1 combines with J gene TRBJ2-7; 12 bases are shared with TRBD1. CDR3 length: 18 amino acids. After removal of 5 bases from V and 2 bases from J, the junction contained 13 bases not matched to a gene. Germline CDR1 is MGHRA and CDR2 is YSYEKL. The DNA for the CDR3 is TGCGCCAGCAGCTCCTACCTCGCCGGGACAGGGGGCCCCTACGAGCAGTACTTC. Its translation is CASSSYLAGTGGPYEQYF.